The 29 T cell receptor beta chains in this list originate from one sample, sequenced in a study of beta chain features in type 1 diabetes. Expressed TCRB transcripts were sequenced because the entire RNA isolate underwent reverse transcription. The protocol was immunoSEQ multiplex PCR, while the TCRdb copy is restricted to in-frame clones and leaves out a portion. The sample holds just under 150,000 clones; around 13% are singletons and the top ten take under 1.5%. Study findings and constraints: Shortening that was moderate but significant affected the TCRB CDR3s of Type 1 diabetes patients in all four CD4+ subsets.

Antigen specificity for these receptors is unknown. The specimen was central memory CD4+ T cells from blood. These TCRs come from a young man with type 1 diabetes.

The V gene is TRBV5-1, the J gene TRBJ2-7; no clear D gene. CDR1 and CDR2 (germline): SGHRS, YFSETQ. With 0 bases removed from V and 7 bases from J, the gap between germline ends came to 17 bases. This CDR3 is built from 15 residues. The CDR3 is CASSLEGSPYGEQYF. The DNA of the CDR3 is TGCGCCAGCAGCTTGGAAGGCAGCCCTTACGGAGAGCAGTACTTC.

This clone has at least ten counts. The chain links TRBV30 to TRBJ2-5; 8 nucleotides match TRBD2. The CDR3 runs 14 residues. The V segment lost 3 bases and the J segment 1 base; nucleotides outside the gene matches: 4. Germline V gene lookup returns CDR1 GTSNPN and CDR2 SVGIG (reference sequence). DNA of the CDR3: TGTGCCTGGAGCGGGGGGGCAGGCCAAGAGACCCAGTACTTC. Translated, it gives CAWSGGAGQETQYF.

V is TRBV6-5 and J is TRBJ1-2, with D uncertain. V lost 5 bases and J lost 4, with 11 bases in between. Germline V lookup: CDR1 MNHEY, CDR2 SVGAGI. The length of the CDR3 is 13 residues. The CDR3 DNA sequence: TGTGCCAGCAGTCTCACAGTTGGCTATGGCTACACCTTC. This sequence encodes CASSLTVGYGYTF.

This clone turned up a few times. V usage is TRBV5-4 and J usage is TRBJ1-1; D remains ambiguous. The CDR3 totals 17 residues. Germline loops: CDR1 SGHNT, CDR2 YYREEE (reference sequence). The V end lost 4 bases, the J end lost 0 bases, and 19 bases lay between the germline ends. The CDR3 sequence: CASSVSGKWGMNTEAFF. The CDR3, as DNA: TGTGCCAGCAGCGTATCCGGGAAGTGGGGTATGAACACTGAAGCTTTCTTT.

The DNA for the CDR3 is TGTGCCACCGGGGGGGCAGGAGATCAGCCCCAGCATTTT. Translating it yields CATGGAGDQPQHF. The V gene is TRBV28, the J gene TRBJ1-5, with D tentatively TRBD1 (6 bases). V lost 10 bases and J lost 5, with 15 bases in between. This CDR3 has 13 amino acids. Germline V gene lookup returns CDR1 MDHEN and CDR2 SYDVKM.

This clone was detected only a few times. V usage is TRBV5-1 and J usage is TRBJ1-4; no firm D call. Germline CDR1 reads SGHRS; CDR2 reads YFSETQ. The CDR3 length is 17 residues. V lost 1 base, J lost 8 bases, and 21 bases lay in between. The CDR3: CASSLTVTVSRGEKLFF. Written as DNA, the CDR3 is TGCGCCAGCAGCTTGACCGTCACAGTTTCAAGAGGGGAAAAACTGTTTTTT. Together with reference TRBV5-1 and TRBJ1-4, the CDR3 gives the full variable domain: KAGVTQTPRYLIKTRGQQVTLSCSPISGHRSVSWYQQTPGQGLQFLFEYFSETQRNKGNFPGRFSGRQFSNSRSEMNVSTLELGDSALYLCASSLTVTVSRGEKLFFGSGTQLSVL.

This clone has a handful of counts. V gene TRBV18 combines with J gene TRBJ2-7; D possibly matches TRBD1 or TRBD2 (6 bases each). The CDR3 runs 15 residues. Trimming pared 3 bases from V and 4 bases from J, leaving 16 bases between. CDR1 and CDR2 (germline): KGHSH, LQKENI. The CDR3 DNA reads TGTGCCAGCTCACCCCCGGGGGCAAGAAGTTACGAGCAGTACTTC. It is translated as CASSPPGARSYEQYF.

This clone was seen only a few times. The chain combines TRBV30 with TRBJ1-1; D is unresolved. CDR1 and CDR2 (germline): GTSNPN, SVGIG (reference sequence). The CDR3 consists of 13 residues. V lost 2 bases to trimming and J lost 5 bases, with 12 bases between them. The CDR3: CAWSSHTETEAFF. CDR3 nucleotides: TGTGCCTGGAGTAGTCACACGGAGACTGAAGCTTTCTTT.

This clone appeared a few times. The chain has TRBV29-1 and TRBJ2-1, with 11 bases that match TRBD2. Germline V gives CDR1 SQVTM, CDR2 ANQGSEA. This CDR3 region has 15 residues. V was pared by 2 bases and J by 8 bases, with 8 bases of the junction left unmatched. CDR3 nucleotides: TGCAGCGTTGAATTAGCGGGGGGGCCTCTTGATGAGCAGTTCTTC. Translating gives CSVELAGGPLDEQFF.

The V gene is TRBV6-5, the J gene TRBJ1-1; weak D call: TRBD1 (5 bases). In germline, CDR1 is MNHEY, CDR2 SVGAGI. This CDR3 has 12 residues. V lost 2 bases and J lost 10, with 11 bases in between. DNA for the CDR3: TGTGCCAGCAGTTACGCGGGGCAGGTAGCTTTCTTT. Its protein is CASSYAGQVAFF.

Only a few counts were recorded for this clone. The chain has TRBV5-1 and TRBJ2-7, with a weak D call TRBD2 (6 bases). Looked up from germline, CDR1 is SGHRS and CDR2 is YFSETQ. V shed 0 bases and J shed 7 bases, with 20 bases lying between them. The CDR3 has 16 amino acids. The CDR3 sequence: CASSLAAGTPVREQYF. The CDR3, as DNA: TGCGCCAGCAGCTTGGCGGCCGGGACTCCAGTCCGGGAGCAGTACTTC.

In this sample, this clone turned up many times. The chain is built from TRBV15 and TRBJ2-7; TRBD1 agrees at 9 bases. CDR3 length equals 14 residues. Germline V gives CDR1 LNHNV, CDR2 YYDKDF (reference sequence). The trim removed 1 base at V and 6 bases at J, leaving 4 bases unmatched. DNA of the CDR3: TGTGCCACCAGCAGAGGGGGGACAGGGACCGAGCAGTACTTC. This translates into CATSRGGTGTEQYF.

This clone came up a few times. The V gene is TRBV19, the J gene TRBJ2-5, with 11 bases matching TRBD2. Germline CDR1 LNHDA, CDR2 SQIVND (reference sequence). Trimming cost V 3 bases and J 0 bases; bases outside gene matches: 0. The CDR3 totals 15 residues. The CDR3 spells CASSMTSGDQETQYF. The CDR3 region has the DNA TGTGCCAGTAGTATGACTAGCGGGGACCAAGAGACCCAGTACTTC.

The CDR3 region is CASGSGQETQYF. As DNA, the CDR3 is TGTGCCAGCGGTTCCGGGCAAGAGACCCAGTACTTC. The rearrangement joins TRBV2 to TRBJ2-5, with D uncertain. V was pared by 8 bases and J by 2 bases, with 9 bases between. CDR3 length equals 12 residues. Germline V lookup: CDR1 SNHLY, CDR2 FYNNEI.

The chain links TRBV9 to TRBJ2-5; D is possibly TRBD1 (6 bases). V was cut by 3 bases and J by 5 bases, with 11 bases left in between. Germline V lookup: CDR1 SGDLS, CDR2 YYNGEE. The CDR3 is 13 residues long. The DNA for the CDR3 is TGTGCCAGCAGCGCGGACAGTGAGGAGACCCAGTACTTC. This gives the protein CASSADSEETQYF.

The chain uses TRBV25-1 and TRBJ1-1, with a tentative D call TRBD1 (5 bases). V lost 8 bases to trimming and J lost 5 bases, with 15 bases between them. The CDR3 runs to 13 residues. Germline V gene lookup returns CDR1 MGHDK and CDR2 SYGVNS. The DNA for the CDR3 is TGTGCCAGCGTTCAATCTTGGGGGACTGAAGCTTTCTTT. It encodes CASVQSWGTEAFF.

This clone occurred a few times. V gene TRBV7-9 combines with J gene TRBJ2-7; weak D call: TRBD2 (5 bases). The germline CDR1 and CDR2 sequences are SEHNR and FQNEAQ (reference sequence). Trimming left V 6 bases short and J 0 bases short, with 12 bases between. The CDR3 has 14 amino acids. The CDR3 DNA reads as TGTGCCAGCAGGGCGGGTAGTAGCTCCTACGAGCAGTACTTC. This codes for CASRAGSSSYEQYF.

This chain's CDR3 is CASSSPGTPDGYTF. The CDR3 DNA reads TGTGCCAGCAGCTCTCCCGGGACACCAGATGGCTACACCTTC. The J gene is TRBJ1-2, the V gene TRBV9, with D perhaps TRBD1 (6 bases). Germline V gene data show CDR1 as SGDLS and CDR2 as YYNGEE. This CDR3 has 14 amino acids. The V and J ends lost 4 bases and 6 bases respectively, with 16 bases between them.

This chain connects TRBV6-6 to TRBJ1-6; 7 bases are a match to TRBD1. V lost 7 bases to trimming and J lost 10 bases; unmatched junction nucleotides: 10. CDR3 length equals 14 residues. CDR1 and CDR2 from the germline V gene are MNHNY and SVGAGI (reference sequence). CDR3 DNA: TGTGCCAGCACCCCACAGGGGAGCAGCTCACCCCTCCACTTT. Translated, it gives CASTPQGSSSPLHF.

In its sample, this clone was seen many times. J is TRBJ1-6 and V is TRBV6-5, with 10 positions matching TRBD1. V trimming: 0 bases; J trimming: 14 bases; junction bases outside the gene matches: 7. CDR1 is MNHEY, CDR2 SVGAGI, per germline. The CDR3 totals 15 residues. The CDR3 here is CASSYSGTGDRTLHF. For the CDR3, the DNA is TGTGCCAGCAGTTACTCAGGGACAGGGGACCGGACCCTCCACTTT.

This clone was recorded at least ten times. The chain combines TRBV2 with TRBJ2-7; no firm D call. Trimming shortened V by 10 bases and J by 1 base, and 8 bases separated the two germline ends. The CDR3 covers 11 residues. Germline V gene data show CDR1 as SNHLY and CDR2 as FYNNEI. The CDR3 DNA follows: TGTGCCACCCAGAGGTCCTACGAGCAGTACTTC. This translates into CATQRSYEQYF. Drawing the rest from reference TRBV2 and TRBJ2-7, the complete variable domain is EPEVTQTPSHQVTQMGQEVILRCVPISNHLYFYWYRQILGQKVEFLVSFYNNEISEKSEIFDDQFSVERPDGSNFTLKIRSTKLEDSAMYFCATQRSYEQYFGPGTRLTVT.

The V gene is TRBV7-8, the J gene TRBJ2-5, with D unclear. The CDR3 is 11 amino acids. V lost 3 bases, J lost 4 bases, and 3 bases lay in between. The germline V gene encodes CDR1 SGHVS and CDR2 FQNEAQ. The CDR3 loop is CASSFGETQYF. DNA of the CDR3: TGTGCCAGCAGCTTTGGAGAGACCCAGTACTTC.

This clone was counted at least ten times. Other DNA sequences of this sample code for an identical CDR3. The gene calls are TRBV30 and TRBJ1-5; perhaps TRBD1 as D (5 bases). The CDR3 runs 13 residues. CDR1 and CDR2 from the germline V gene are GTSNPN and SVGIG (reference sequence). V dropped 5 bases and J dropped 0 bases, with 8 bases sitting between them. The CDR3 spells CAWRRDSNQPQHF. The CDR3 nucleotides are TGTGCCTGGCGCAGGGATAGCAATCAGCCCCAGCATTTT.

For the CDR3, the DNA is TGTGCCTGGAGTGCCGTGAATGAATATAGCAATCAGCCCCAGCATTTT. Translating gives CAWSAVNEYSNQPQHF. V is TRBV30 and J is TRBJ1-5; D gene ambiguous. There are 16 residues in the CDR3. Per germline, CDR1 GTSNPN and CDR2 SVGIG (reference sequence). V was trimmed by 1 base and J by 0 bases, leaving 13 bases between them.

The chain couples TRBV4-1 to TRBJ1-2; 9 nucleotides align to TRBD1. From germline, CDR1 is MGHRA and CDR2 YSYEKL. This CDR3 is built from 18 residues. With 0 bases clipped from V and 6 bases from J, the junction kept 14 bases outside the gene matches. CDR3 coding DNA: TGCGCCAGCAGCCAAGAATTAAGGACAGGGGCCCCCTTCGATGGCTACACCTTC. It is translated as CASSQELRTGAPFDGYTF.

This clone showed up just a few times. The rearrangement uses TRBV19 and TRBJ2-6; 7 bases agree with TRBD1. The junction had 1 base not matched to a gene; V was cut back by 8 bases and J by 0 bases. This CDR3 is built from 14 residues. Germline V gives CDR1 LNHDA, CDR2 SQIVND (reference sequence). The CDR3 sequence: CASWTGSGANVLTF. CDR3 DNA: TGTGCCAGTTGGACAGGCTCTGGGGCCAACGTCCTGACTTTC.

This clone occurred many times. The chain couples TRBV9 to TRBJ1-3; the match to TRBD1 covers 7 bases. Germline V gives CDR1 SGDLS, CDR2 YYNGEE. V was pared by 4 bases and J by 0 bases, with 4 bases of the junction left unmatched. The CDR3 has 15 residues. The CDR3: CASSPRQGSGNTIYF. The CDR3 DNA sequence: TGTGCCAGCAGCCCACGACAGGGCTCTGGAAACACCATATATTTT.

This clone occurred a few times. The V call is TRBV14, the J call TRBJ1-4, with 8 bases matching TRBD1. Germline CDR1 reads SGHDN; CDR2 reads FVKESK. V lost 6 bases and J lost 10; bases outside the gene matches: 10. CDR3 length: 14 residues. The CDR3 protein is CASSMTGAPAKLFF. CDR3 bases: TGTGCCAGCAGTATGACAGGGGCCCCGGCAAAACTGTTTTTT.

This clone was found a few times. The V and J genes are TRBV6-5 and TRBJ2-4, with D unclear. V lost 6 bases and J 6 bases, leaving 15 bases between the germline ends. CDR1 and CDR2 from the germline V gene are MNHEY and SVGAGI. This CDR3 has 14 residues. The CDR3 here is CASRSGPRGNIQYF. The CDR3 coding sequence is TGTGCCAGCAGGTCCGGGCCGCGCGGAAACATTCAGTACTTC.